Below, one T cell receptor (beta chain) is given with its context. In this sample, this clonotype turned up many times. Its specific antigen is unknown. Base qualities are not at hand, and no much larger clone is one base apart. The data were taken from a study of T-cell reconstitution after alpha-beta-depleted transplantation in children listed by TCRdb under 2016. In the study overall: Using TCR repertoire profiling, the study quantitatively followed how T-cell immune reconstitution unfolded in children after TCRalphabeta/CD19-depleted allogeneic hematopoietic cell transplantation. What the work shows at the level of the full study, not this receptor alone: The high TCRbeta diversity at day 60 in some patients was ascribed to recipient T cells and intrathymic progenitors that had survived conditioning. The apparently early alphabetaT-cell count recovery about two months after transplant was reportedly dependent on only several hundred rapidly expanded clones derived from non-depleted graft cells. Over the following months the frequencies of hyperexpanded clones went down, and after one year T-cell counts and TCRbeta diversity were mostly credited to newly produced T cells.

In the paper's terms, the treatment or condition label means: allogeneic hematopoietic cell transplantation with graft depleted of TCRalphabeta T cells and CD19 B cells. TCRalphabeta/CD19-depleted allogeneic hematopoietic cell grafts were given to the transplant recipients, all of whom were children. From cysteine to phenylalanine, the CDR3 is 17 amino acids long. Only CDR3 DNA remains: 51 bases, in frame from the first base. For CDR1 and CDR2, the germline V gene lists SGHRS and YFSETQ. V is shortened by 2 bases, J by 0 bases, and the region joining them spans 12 bases. The library was obtained by PCR. Sequenced using an Illumina HiSeq 2500. TCR libraries were prepared with molecular barcoding, using unique molecular identifiers to normalize TCRbeta repertoire quantification. TCRdb applied fastp at Q25 and MiXCR to the public reads, then kept only in-frame beta chains. Every entry covers one CDR3 protein and lists the most common genes and DNA from its rows. The sample contains about 440,000 distinct CDR3 sequences, roughly two fifths of them found a single time. In total, the top ten clones hold roughly 27% of the sample.

The rearranged segments are TRBV5-1 and TRBJ2-6, with TRBD1 perhaps the D gene, on 5 matching bases. This TCR derives from a girl aged 2 to 9 with aplastic anemia, due to receive a stem cell transplant. This material consisted of PBMCs, taken before TCRalphabeta/CD19-depleted stem cell transplant. The encoded CDR3 is CASSLRDSNSGANVLTF. The sequenced DNA is TGCGCCAGCAGCTTACGAGACAGCAACTCTGGGGCCAACGTCCTGACTTTC.